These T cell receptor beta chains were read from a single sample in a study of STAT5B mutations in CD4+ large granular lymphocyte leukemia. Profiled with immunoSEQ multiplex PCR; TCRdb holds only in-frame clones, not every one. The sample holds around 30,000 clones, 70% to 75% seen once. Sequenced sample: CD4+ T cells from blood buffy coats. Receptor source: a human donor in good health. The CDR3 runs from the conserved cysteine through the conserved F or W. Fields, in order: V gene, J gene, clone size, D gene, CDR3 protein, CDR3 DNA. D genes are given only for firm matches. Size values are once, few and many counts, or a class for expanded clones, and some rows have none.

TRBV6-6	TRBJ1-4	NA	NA	CASKEITSPFNEKLFF	TGTGCCAGCAAGGAGATAACTAGCCCCTTTAATGAAAAACTGTTTTTT
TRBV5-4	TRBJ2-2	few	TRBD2	CASSLGLAGDGELFF	TGTGCCAGCAGCTTGGGACTAGCGGGGGACGGGGAGCTGTTTTTT
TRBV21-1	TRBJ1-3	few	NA	CASSKNPAIRNTIYF	TGTGCCAGCAGCAAAAACCCCGCCATTAGAAACACCATATATTTT
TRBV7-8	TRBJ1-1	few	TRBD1	CASSTKTGGGVNTEAFF	TGTGCCAGCAGCACAAAGACAGGGGGTGGGGTGAACACTGAAGCTTTCTTT
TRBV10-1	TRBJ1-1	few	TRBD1	CASMGTGRETEAFF	TGCGCCAGCATGGGGACAGGGAGGGAGACTGAAGCTTTCTTT
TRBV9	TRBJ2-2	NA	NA	CASSVVSRGGNTGELFF	TGTGCCAGCAGCGTAGTTTCCAGAGGCGGGAACACCGGGGAGCTGTTTTTT
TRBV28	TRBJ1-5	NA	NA	CASSPLAQTYQPQHF	TGTGCCAGCAGCCCCCTAGCGCAGACCTATCAGCCCCAGCATTTT
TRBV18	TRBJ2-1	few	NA	CASSLANNEQFF	TGTGCCAGCTCCCTAGCGAACAATGAGCAGTTCTTC
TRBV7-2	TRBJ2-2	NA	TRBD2	CASRLAGVTGELFF	TGTGCCAGCAGACTAGCGGGAGTTACCGGGGAGCTGTTTTTT
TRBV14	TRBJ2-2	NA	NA	CASSHNLGSGELFF	TGTGCCAGCAGCCATAATTTAGGGTCCGGGGAGCTGTTTTTT